These T cell receptor beta chains were read from a single sample in a study of breast tumors, draining lymph nodes, adjacent tissues. TCRdb analysed the multiplex PCR reads with MiXCR anew, one entry per CDR3 protein. The sample yields about 100,000 distinct CDR3 sequences, over 20% seen once. Material: axillary lymph node tissue. These receptors were taken from a female donor with breast cancer. Some clones in this sample may be carry-over from other donors' samples. The CDR3 runs from the conserved cysteine through the conserved F or W. Each record gives: V gene, D gene, clone size, J gene, CDR3 DNA, CDR3 protein. The D gene is left open where the match is weak. Expanded clones get a size class; other rows say once, few or many, or leave the size out.

>TRBV4-1|-|many|TRBJ1-5
TGCGCCAGCAGCCAAGACGTAGGGCCCCAGCATTTT
CASSQDVGPQHF
>TRBV13|TRBD2|-|TRBJ2-1
TGTGCCAGCAGCTCTAGCGGGAGAAGAGGCAATGAGCAGTTCTTC
CASSSSGRRGNEQFF
>TRBV20-1|-|-|TRBJ2-2
TGCAGTGCTTCACGAAGAGACAGGGAGGGAACCGGGGAGCTGTTTTTT
CSASRRDREGTGELFF
>TRBV9|TRBD2|few|TRBJ2-3
TGTGCCAGCAGCGAGTCGACTAGCGGGACAGATACGCAGTATTTT
CASSESTSGTDTQYF
>TRBV7-8|TRBD2|many|TRBJ2-1
TGTGCCAGCAGCACGGGACTAGCGGGAGTTAATGAGCAGTTCTTC
CASSTGLAGVNEQFF
>TRBV3-1|TRBD1|many|TRBJ1-5
TGTGCCAGCAGCCAGGGACAGGACGATCAGCCCCAGCATTTT
CASSQGQDDQPQHF
>TRBV3-1|-|few|TRBJ1-6
TGTGCCAGCACCCGGACTTTTAACGATAATTCACCCCTCCACTTT
CASTRTFNDNSPLHF
>TRBV7-2|-|many|TRBJ2-3
TGTGCCAGCAGCCTCGGGCCCCTGGTGCAGTATTTT
CASSLGPLVQYF
>TRBV6-5|-|many|TRBJ1-6
TGTGCCAGCAGTTACTCGATCTCGAGGAATTCACCCCTCCACTTT
CASSYSISRNSPLHF
>TRBV18|-|-|TRBJ2-7
TGTGCCAGCTCACCCCAGGGCAGGGACTCCTACGAGCAGTACTTC
CASSPQGRDSYEQYF
>TRBV9|-|many|TRBJ2-1
TGTGCCAGCAGCGCGGAATTCTACAATGAGCAGTTCTTC
CASSAEFYNEQFF
>TRBV7-8|TRBD1|many|TRBJ2-7
TGTGCCAGCAGCCAGGGGGCACTGAACTACGAGCAGTACTTC
CASSQGALNYEQYF
>TRBV20-1|-|many|TRBJ2-5
TGCAGTGCCGAGGACTGGGGCATTTCTCCCGAGACCCAGTACTTC
CSAEDWGISPETQYF
>TRBV5-5|-|-|TRBJ1-1
TGTGCCAGCAGCTTGCGCGCCGGCATGAACACTGAAGCTTTCTTT
CASSLRAGMNTEAFF